Following are 16 T cell receptor beta chains from one sample sequenced in a study of human T cells and chemical hapten exposure. MiXCR was run by TCRdb on the RACE reads, yielding one entry per CDR3 protein. The sample includes about 350,000 distinct CDR3 sequences, around 5.5% of them seen just once. Time point meaning: pre-sensitization, week 0. Treatment given: therapeutic diphenylcyclopropenone sensitization with weekly scalp DPC. The source material was whole blood, sampled in connection with sensitization to the hapten diphenylcyclopropenone (DPC). The receptors were sampled from a woman aged 18-29 years with alopecia areata. Some clones in this sample may be carry-over from other donors' samples.

Many counts were recorded for this clonotype. The CDR3 sequence: CASSFADNQPQHF. Written as DNA, the CDR3 is TGTGCCAGCAGTTTTGCAGACAATCAGCCCCAGCATTTT. The gene calls are TRBV12-3 or TRBV12-4 and TRBJ1-5, with no clear D. CDR3 length: 13 amino acids. V was shortened by 3 bases and J by 3 bases, with 6 bases between the two germline ends.

Ten or more counts support this clonotype. The rearrangement uses TRBV20-1 and TRBJ2-7; TRBD2 might be the D (6 bases). Germline V gene sequence: CDR1 DFQATT, CDR2 SNEGSKA (reference sequence). The CDR3 length is 13 residues. Between the trimmed V and J ends, which lost 5 bases and 4 bases, there was a span of 15 bases. The CDR3 sequence: CSADLRRVYEQYF. CDR3 bases: TGCAGTGCTGACCTACGGAGGGTATACGAGCAGTACTTC.

In this sample, this clonotype turned up many times. J is TRBJ2-1 and V is TRBV6-2 or TRBV6-3; D is perhaps TRBD1 (6 bases). V was trimmed by 2 bases and J by 9 bases, leaving 14 bases between them. The CDR3 extends over 14 amino acids. Per the germline V gene, CDR1 is MNHEY and CDR2 is SVGEGT. The CDR3 spells CASSYDRLSGEQFF. In DNA, the CDR3 is TGTGCCAGCAGTTACGACAGGCTTTCGGGTGAGCAGTTCTTC.

This clonotype was observed a handful of times. The chain joins TRBV6-2 or TRBV6-3 to TRBJ2-7, with 7 bases lining up with TRBD2. CDR3 length equals 16 residues. Germline V gives CDR1 MNHEY, CDR2 SVGEGT. The ends lost 7 bases at V and 2 bases at J; junction bases unmatched: 14. CDR3 in amino acids: CASIETPGGLTYEQYF. In DNA, the CDR3 is TGTGCCAGCATCGAGACTCCGGGAGGTTTAACCTACGAGCAGTACTTC.

Many counts were recorded for this clonotype. The rearrangement uses TRBV28 and TRBJ2-7; 7 bases are shared with TRBD1. J gave up 4 bases and V 6 bases, and 15 bases lay outside the gene matches. CDR1 is MDHEN and CDR2 is SYDVKM in the germline V gene. CDR3 length equals 16 residues. CDR3 protein: CASSGIRDSPLYEQYF. For the CDR3, the DNA is TGTGCCAGCAGCGGGATCCGGGACAGCCCATTGTACGAGCAGTACTTC.

There are a few counts of this clonotype. The CDR3: CASRVQLNTEAFF. The CDR3 region has the DNA TGTGCCAGCAGGGTTCAGTTGAACACTGAAGCTTTCTTT. V usage is TRBV7-2 and J usage is TRBJ1-1, with D unresolved. V was pared by 6 bases and J by 0 bases, with 8 bases between. This CDR3 has 13 residues. Germline lookup yields CDR1 SGHTA and CDR2 FQGNSA.

In DNA form, the CDR3 reads TGTGCCAGCAGCCGCCCAGAACCGCCAACCAATACGCAGTATTTT. This sequence encodes CASSRPEPPTNTQYF. This chain joins TRBV14 and TRBJ2-3, with D unresolved. Trimming removed 4 bases at V and 7 bases at J, with 18 bases between. There are 15 residues in the CDR3. Germline loops: CDR1 SGHDN, CDR2 FVKESK.

The chain couples TRBV20-1 to TRBJ2-7, with 8 positions matching TRBD2. There are 14 residues in the CDR3. Germline CDR1 reads DFQATT; CDR2 reads SNEGSKA (reference sequence). The trim removed 3 bases at V and 1 base at J, leaving 5 bases unmatched. As DNA, the CDR3 is TGCAGTGCTAGGAGGAGCGGGGGTTCCTACGAGCAGTACTTC. The encoded protein is CSARRSGGSYEQYF.

This clonotype was detected a few times. The genes are TRBV11-1 and TRBJ1-1; D is unclear. Germline V gene data show CDR1 as SGHAT and CDR2 as FQDESV (reference sequence). V dropped 6 bases and J dropped 3 bases, with 17 bases sitting between them. The CDR3 has 15 residues. CDR3 bases: TGTGCCAGCAGTTCCCGTGGCGGTAGGGACACTGAAGCTTTCTTT. Translated, it gives CASSSRGGRDTEAFF.

This clonotype was counted only a few times. This chain links TRBV5-1 with TRBJ2-7; no definite D call. Germline CDR1 and CDR2: SGHRS and YFSETQ. Trimming removed 0 bases from V and 0 bases from J, with 13 bases in between. The CDR3 is 16 residues long. Here the CDR3 DNA reads TGCGCCAGCAGCTTGGCCGCCTCGTCCTACTCCTACGAGCAGTACTTC. The encoded protein is CASSLAASSYSYEQYF. Combining the CDR3 with reference TRBV5-1 and TRBJ2-7 gives the whole variable domain KAGVTQTPRYLIKTRGQQVTLSCSPISGHRSVSWYQQTPGQGLQFLFEYFSETQRNKGNFPGRFSGRQFSNSRSEMNVSTLELGDSALYLCASSLAASSYSYEQYFGPGTRLTVT.

Many counts were recorded for this clonotype. The rearrangement joins TRBV6-5 to TRBJ2-7; D ambiguous. Trimming shortened V by 0 bases and J by 2 bases, and 17 bases separated the two germline ends. Germline CDR1 and CDR2: MNHEY and SVGAGI. The CDR3 runs to 17 residues. The CDR3 spells CASSYSISVMNTYEQYF. The CDR3, as DNA: TGTGCCAGCAGTTACTCGATATCTGTAATGAATACCTACGAGCAGTACTTC.

This clonotype occurred a few times. The chain links TRBV5-4 to TRBJ1-6; perhaps TRBD1 as D (6 bases). The CDR3 has 17 amino acids. V was shortened by 2 bases and J by 0 bases, with 12 bases between the two germline ends. CDR1 is SGHNT, CDR2 YYREEE, per germline (reference sequence). CDR3 amino acids: CASSFGGALSYNSPLHF. In DNA form, the CDR3 reads TGTGCCAGCAGCTTTGGGGGGGCTCTCTCCTATAATTCACCCCTCCACTTT.

The chain uses TRBV27 and TRBJ2-1, with D possibly being TRBD2 (6 bases). In germline, CDR1 is MNHEY, CDR2 SMNVEV (reference sequence). Trimming stripped 5 bases from V and 0 bases from J, with 14 bases between. This CDR3 is 16 amino acids long. The CDR3 DNA follows: TGTGCCAGCAGTCCCCGGGACTCCAGCTCCTACAATGAGCAGTTCTTC. Encoded protein: CASSPRDSSSYNEQFF.

This clonotype turned up a few times. The V and J genes are TRBV2 and TRBJ1-4, with TRBD1 matching 7 bases. The CDR3 sequence is 14 residues long. Unmatched junction bases numbered 9, after V lost 8 bases and J lost 6 bases. Germline assignment: CDR1 SNHLY and CDR2 FYNNEI. Written as DNA, the CDR3 is TGTGCCAGCGCTACGGACAGGAGGGATGAAAAACTGTTTTTT. Its translation: CASATDRRDEKLFF. Looking up the rest from reference TRBV2 and TRBJ1-4 gives the full variable domain: EPEVTQTPSHQVTQMGQEVILRCVPISNHLYFYWYRQILGQKVEFLVSFYNNEISEKSEIFDDQFSVERPDGSNFTLKIRSTKLEDSAMYFCASATDRRDEKLFFGSGTQLSVL.

This clonotype has only a few counts. This chain uses TRBV5-6 with TRBJ2-2; D is possibly TRBD2 (5 bases). The V end lost 4 bases, the J end lost 4 bases, and 11 bases lay between the germline ends. From germline, CDR1 is SGHDT and CDR2 YYEEEE. The CDR3 contains 14 residues. The CDR3 DNA sequence: TGTGCCAGCAGCCTCCACGCGGGCACCGGGGAGCTGTTTTTT. Translating gives CASSLHAGTGELFF. Supplemented by reference TRBV5-6 and TRBJ2-2, the full variable domain reads DAGVTQSPTHLIKTRGQQVTLRCSPKSGHDTVSWYQQALGQGPQFIFQYYEEEERQRGNFPDRFSGHQFPNYSSELNVNALLLGDSALYLCASSLHAGTGELFFGEGSRLTVL.

The gene calls are TRBV20-1 and TRBJ2-7; 8 positions agree with TRBD2. The V gene's germline CDR1 is DFQATT and CDR2 SNEGSKA (reference sequence). The CDR3 is made up of 14 amino acids. The junction had 2 bases not matched to a gene; V was cut back by 0 bases and J by 1 base. This CDR3 is CSAREGGGSYEQYF. Here the CDR3 DNA reads TGCAGTGCTAGAGAGGGCGGGGGGTCCTACGAGCAGTACTTC.